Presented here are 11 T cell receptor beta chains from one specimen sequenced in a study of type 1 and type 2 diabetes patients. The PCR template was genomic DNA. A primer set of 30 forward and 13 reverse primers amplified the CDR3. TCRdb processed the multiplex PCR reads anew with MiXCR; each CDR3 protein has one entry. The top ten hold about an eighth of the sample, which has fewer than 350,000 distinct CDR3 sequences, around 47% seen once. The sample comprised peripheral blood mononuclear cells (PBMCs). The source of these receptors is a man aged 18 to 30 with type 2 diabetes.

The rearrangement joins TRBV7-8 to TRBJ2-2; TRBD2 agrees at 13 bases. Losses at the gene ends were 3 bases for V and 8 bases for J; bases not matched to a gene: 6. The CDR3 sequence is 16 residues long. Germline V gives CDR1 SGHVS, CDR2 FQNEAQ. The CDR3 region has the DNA TGTGCCAGCAGCTTGGGACTAGCGGGGTCAAGAGGGGAGCTGTTTTTT. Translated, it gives CASSLGLAGSRGELFF.

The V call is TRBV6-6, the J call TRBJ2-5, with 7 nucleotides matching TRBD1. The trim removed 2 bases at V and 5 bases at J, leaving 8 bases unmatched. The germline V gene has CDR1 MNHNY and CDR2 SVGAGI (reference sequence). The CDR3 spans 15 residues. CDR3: CASSYHRQGGETQYF. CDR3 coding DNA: TGTGCCAGCAGTTACCATCGACAGGGTGGCGAGACCCAGTACTTC.

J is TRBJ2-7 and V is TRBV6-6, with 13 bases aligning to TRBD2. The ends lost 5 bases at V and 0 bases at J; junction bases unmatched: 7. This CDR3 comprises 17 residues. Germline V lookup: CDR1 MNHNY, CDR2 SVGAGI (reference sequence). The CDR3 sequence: CASSTTSGRLSSYEQYF. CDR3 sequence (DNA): TGTGCCAGCAGTACGACTAGCGGGAGGCTCAGCTCCTACGAGCAGTACTTC.

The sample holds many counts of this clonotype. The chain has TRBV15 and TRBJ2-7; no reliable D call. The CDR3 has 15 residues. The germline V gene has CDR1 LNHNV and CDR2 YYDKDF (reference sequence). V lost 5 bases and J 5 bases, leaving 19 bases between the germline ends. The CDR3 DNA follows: TGTGCCACCAGCGAGTTGGTGACGCAGAAAAACGAGCAGTACTTC. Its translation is CATSELVTQKNEQYF.

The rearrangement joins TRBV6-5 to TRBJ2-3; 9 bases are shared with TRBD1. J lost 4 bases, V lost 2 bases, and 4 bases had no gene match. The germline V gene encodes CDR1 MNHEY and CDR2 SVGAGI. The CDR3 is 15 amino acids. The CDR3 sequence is CASSYGTGYPDTQYF. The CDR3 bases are TGTGCCAGCAGTTACGGGACAGGGTATCCAGATACGCAGTATTTT.

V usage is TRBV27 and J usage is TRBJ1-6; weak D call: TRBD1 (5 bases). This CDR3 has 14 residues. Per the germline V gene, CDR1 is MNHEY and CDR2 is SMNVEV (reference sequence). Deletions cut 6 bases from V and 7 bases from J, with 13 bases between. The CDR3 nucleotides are TGTGCCAGCAGAGGGACGGTTGTAAATTCACCCCTCCACTTT. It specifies CASRGTVVNSPLHF.

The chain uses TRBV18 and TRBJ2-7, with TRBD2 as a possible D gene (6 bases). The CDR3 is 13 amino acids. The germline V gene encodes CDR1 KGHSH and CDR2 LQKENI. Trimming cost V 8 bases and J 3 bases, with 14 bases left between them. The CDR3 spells CASRGLPGYEQYF. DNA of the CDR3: TGTGCCAGCAGGGGACTTCCTGGCTACGAGCAGTACTTC.

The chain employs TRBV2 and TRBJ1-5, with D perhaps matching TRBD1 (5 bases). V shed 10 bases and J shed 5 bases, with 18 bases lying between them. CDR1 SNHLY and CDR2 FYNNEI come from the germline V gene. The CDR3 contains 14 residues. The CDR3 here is CANTTGTRDQPQHF. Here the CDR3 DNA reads TGTGCCAACACCACAGGTACAAGGGATCAGCCCCAGCATTTT.

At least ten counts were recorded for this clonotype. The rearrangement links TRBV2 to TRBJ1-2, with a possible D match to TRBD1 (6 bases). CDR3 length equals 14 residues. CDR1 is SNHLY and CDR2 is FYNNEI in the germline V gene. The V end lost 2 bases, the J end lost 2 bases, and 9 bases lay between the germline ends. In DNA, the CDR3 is TGTGCCAGCAGTGAACGGACAGCAAACTATGGCTACACCTTC. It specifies CASSERTANYGYTF.

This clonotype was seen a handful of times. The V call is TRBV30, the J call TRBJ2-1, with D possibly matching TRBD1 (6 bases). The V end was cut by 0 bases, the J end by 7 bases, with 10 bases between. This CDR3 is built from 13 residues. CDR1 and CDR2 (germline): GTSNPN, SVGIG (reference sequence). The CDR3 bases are TGTGCCTGGAGTGTACAGGGCGGGAATGAGCAGTTCTTC. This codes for CAWSVQGGNEQFF.

The chain's CDR3 is CASRFVVDGHPSSGANVLTF. DNA of the CDR3: TGTGCCAGCAGATTTGTCGTCGACGGACACCCCAGCTCTGGGGCCAACGTCCTGACTTTC. V and J are TRBV7-9 and TRBJ2-6; the D gene is possibly TRBD1 (5 bases). The germline V gene encodes CDR1 SEHNR and CDR2 FQNEAQ (reference sequence). The CDR3 consists of 20 residues. The ends were cut back, 6 bases at V and 0 bases at J, with 24 bases in the middle.